A selection of T cell receptor beta chains follows, all from one sample in a study of shared clonotypes between healthy human individuals. The table came from immunoSEQ multiplex PCR; TCRdb's copy has only in-frame clones and leaves some out. In the table there are about 1,500,000 clones, over 95% of which are singletons. Sequencing used naive CD4+ T cells sorted from blood. The source is a man aged 25-40 years in good health. CDR3s include the opening cysteine and the closing phenylalanine or tryptophan. Each record gives: V gene, J gene, CDR3 length, clone size, D gene, CDR3 DNA, CDR3 protein. A D gene is named only where the DNA matches it firmly. Clone size is stated in some rows and not others, as once, few, many or a class when expanded.

v_call: TRBV6-5; j_call: TRBJ2-7; cdr3_length: 14; clone_size: .; d_call: TRBD2; cdr3_nt: TGTGCCAGCAGTAAACTAGCGGGACCTAGGGAGCAGTACTTC; cdr3_aa: CASSKLAGPREQYF
v_call: TRBV29-1; j_call: TRBJ2-3; cdr3_length: 15; clone_size: .; d_call: TRBD2; cdr3_nt: TGCAGCGTTGAAATTCTAGCGGGAGTCGTCGATACGCAGTATTTT; cdr3_aa: CSVEILAGVVDTQYF
v_call: TRBV7-8; j_call: TRBJ1-5; cdr3_length: 14; clone_size: .; d_call: TRBD1; cdr3_nt: TGTGCCAGCAGCCTGCGGACAGGGGGTCAGCCCCAGCATTTT; cdr3_aa: CASSLRTGGQPQHF
v_call: TRBV7-9; j_call: TRBJ2-7; cdr3_length: 14; clone_size: .; d_call: .; cdr3_nt: TGTGCCAGCAGCTTAGGGCTTAGTACCTACGAGCAGTACTTC; cdr3_aa: CASSLGLSTYEQYF
v_call: TRBV7-6; j_call: TRBJ1-5; cdr3_length: 14; clone_size: .; d_call: .; cdr3_nt: TGTGCCAGCAGCTTAGAATCGCGCAATCAGCCCCAGCATTTT; cdr3_aa: CASSLESRNQPQHF
v_call: TRBV5-5; j_call: TRBJ2-5; cdr3_length: 15; clone_size: .; d_call: TRBD1; cdr3_nt: TGTGCCAGCAGCTCATCGACAGGGGGCTCGAAGACCCAGTACTTC; cdr3_aa: CASSSSTGGSKTQYF
v_call: TRBV7-6; j_call: TRBJ2-2; cdr3_length: 12; clone_size: .; d_call: .; cdr3_nt: TGTGCCAGCAGCGAGGGACTCGGGGAGCTGTTTTTT; cdr3_aa: CASSEGLGELFF
v_call: TRBV5-5; j_call: TRBJ2-7; cdr3_length: 15; clone_size: .; d_call: .; cdr3_nt: TGTGCCAGCAGCTTGGAAGACCAAGGGTCCTACGAGCAGTACTTC; cdr3_aa: CASSLEDQGSYEQYF
v_call: TRBV27; j_call: TRBJ2-1; cdr3_length: 14; clone_size: .; d_call: .; cdr3_nt: TGTGCCAGCAGTTTATTAAAGTGGGGCGGTGAGCAGTTCTTC; cdr3_aa: CASSLLKWGGEQFF
v_call: TRBV20-1; j_call: TRBJ2-1; cdr3_length: 10; clone_size: once; d_call: .; cdr3_nt: TGCAGTGTGCCTCGCGATGAGCAGTTCTTC; cdr3_aa: CSVPRDEQFF
v_call: TRBV27; j_call: TRBJ2-7; cdr3_length: 15; clone_size: .; d_call: TRBD2; cdr3_nt: TGTGCCAGCAGTTCTCTAGCGGGAGGAGGGTCCGAGCAGTACTTC; cdr3_aa: CASSSLAGGGSEQYF
v_call: TRBV18; j_call: TRBJ1-1; cdr3_length: 13; clone_size: .; d_call: .; cdr3_nt: TGTGCCAGCTCAGCTACACCGGGCCCTGAAGCTTTCTTT; cdr3_aa: CASSATPGPEAFF
v_call: TRBV4-1; j_call: TRBJ2-7; cdr3_length: 15; clone_size: .; d_call: TRBD1; cdr3_nt: TGCGCCAGCAGCCACCTAGGACAGGGTAACTACGAGCAGTACTTC; cdr3_aa: CASSHLGQGNYEQYF
v_call: TRBV6-4; j_call: TRBJ2-3; cdr3_length: 14; clone_size: .; d_call: TRBD2; cdr3_nt: TGTGCCAGCAGTCGGGGGACTAGCCCTGATACGCAGTATTTT; cdr3_aa: CASSRGTSPDTQYF
v_call: TRBV7-8; j_call: TRBJ1-1; cdr3_length: 15; clone_size: .; d_call: .; cdr3_nt: TGTGCCAGCAGCTTGAGACTGAGATTGGACACTGAAGCTTTCTTT; cdr3_aa: CASSLRLRLDTEAFF
v_call: TRBV11-2; j_call: TRBJ2-1; cdr3_length: 14; clone_size: .; d_call: TRBD1; cdr3_nt: TGTGCCAGCAGCCGGGACAGGGTCTACAATGAGCAGTTCTTC; cdr3_aa: CASSRDRVYNEQFF
v_call: TRBV2; j_call: TRBJ2-5; cdr3_length: 8; clone_size: few; d_call: .; cdr3_nt: TGTGCCAGAGGGGGCCAGTACTTC; cdr3_aa: CARGGQYF
v_call: TRBV6-1; j_call: TRBJ2-1; cdr3_length: 15; clone_size: .; d_call: TRBD2; cdr3_nt: TGTGCCAGCAGTGAAGCGGGTGGACTAGCCGGTGAGCAGTTCTTC; cdr3_aa: CASSEAGGLAGEQFF
v_call: TRBV6-5; j_call: TRBJ2-3; cdr3_length: 15; clone_size: .; d_call: .; cdr3_nt: TGTGCCAGCAGGGGTAGCGGTTCTAGCACAGATACGCAGTATTTT; cdr3_aa: CASRGSGSSTDTQYF
v_call: TRBV5-1; j_call: TRBJ2-1; cdr3_length: 15; clone_size: .; d_call: .; cdr3_nt: TGCGCCAGCAGCTTGGATCAGGGGTACTACAATGAGCAGTTCTTC; cdr3_aa: CASSLDQGYYNEQFF